This T cell receptor (beta chain) was identified in a study of early T cells in non-severe SARS-CoV-2 infection. Study overall: Sequenced material consisted of bulk RNA (from unsorted whole blood), and chains were unpaired.

Points on this clonotype: Its specificity is not known.

Unmatched junction bases numbered 14, after V lost 6 bases and J lost 9 bases. Germline V gene data show CDR1 as MNHEY and CDR2 as SMNVEV (reference sequence). This CDR3 spans 16 amino acids. Molecules of cDNA were individually given unique molecular identifiers that were attached to them. MiXCR was run by TCRdb on the 5' RACE reads, yielding one entry per CDR3 protein. Altogether about 71,000 distinct CDR3 sequences are present, around an eighth being singletons, with the ten largest covering roughly 2.5%. Findings of the study overall: The VDJdb matching leaned toward anti-spike CD8 responses and overlooked private and CD4 specificities.

Sequences were derived from whole blood, sampled at baseline. The V and J genes are TRBV27 and TRBJ1-6; TRBD1 aligns across 7 bases. This TCR came from an adult who was a healthcare worker with PCR-confirmed SARS-CoV-2 infection or an uninfected control (not recorded which). CDR3: CASRHTMTGSGSPLHF. The CDR3 DNA reads TGTGCCAGCAGACATACTATGACAGGGTCCGGTTCACCCCTCCACTTT.